This T cell receptor beta chain was found in a study of blood T cell repertoires in COVID-19. Study in general: Sites in the United States, Italy and Spain provided acute and convalescent COVID-19 samples. PBMCs, B-cell-depleted T cells, or T cells were the source of the cDNA or gDNA that made up the material.

Assay: immunoSEQ multiplex PCR; the TCRdb copy retains only in-frame clones and omits some. The sample lists 350,000 to 500,000 clones, roughly 84% seen once, with 1.2% to 1.5% in the top ten. Enrollees, about 18 to 95 years old, lived in fewer than 25 US areas. Someone with COVID-19 had been met by exposed participants within 2 weeks before study entry. Germline V CDR1 and CDR2: MNHEY, SMNVEV (reference sequence). The CDR3 loop spans 15 amino acids. V shed 2 bases and J 3 bases; nucleotides not matched to a gene: 6. The source material was PBMCs or T cells enriched from blood (not recorded which). This chain connects TRBV27 to TRBJ1-1, with TRBD1 identical over 7 bases. This TCR came from a woman younger than 30 who had been exposed to COVID-19. CDR3 coding DNA: TGTGCCAGCAGTTTAGTGACAGGGCGATACACTGAAGCTTTCTTT. The encoded protein is CASSLVTGRYTEAFF.